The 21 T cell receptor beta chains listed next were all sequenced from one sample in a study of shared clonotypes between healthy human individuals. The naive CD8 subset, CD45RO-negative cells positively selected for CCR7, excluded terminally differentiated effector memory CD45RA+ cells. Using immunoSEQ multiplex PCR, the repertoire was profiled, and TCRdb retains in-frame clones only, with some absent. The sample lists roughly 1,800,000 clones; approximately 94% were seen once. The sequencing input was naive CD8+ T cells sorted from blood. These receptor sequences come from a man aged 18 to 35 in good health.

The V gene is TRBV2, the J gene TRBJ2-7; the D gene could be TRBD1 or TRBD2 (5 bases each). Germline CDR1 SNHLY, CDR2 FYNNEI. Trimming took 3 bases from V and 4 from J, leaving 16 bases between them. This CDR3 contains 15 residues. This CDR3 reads CASSEGPSWEYEQYF. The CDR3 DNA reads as TGTGCCAGCAGTGAGGGACCGAGTTGGGAGTACGAGCAGTACTTC.

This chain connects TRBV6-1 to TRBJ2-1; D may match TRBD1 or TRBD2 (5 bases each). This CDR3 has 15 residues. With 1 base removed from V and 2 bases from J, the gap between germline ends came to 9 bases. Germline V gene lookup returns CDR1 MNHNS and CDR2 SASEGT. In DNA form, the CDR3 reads TGTGCCAGCAGTGAAGATCTGGGACCCTACAATGAGCAGTTCTTC. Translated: CASSEDLGPYNEQFF.

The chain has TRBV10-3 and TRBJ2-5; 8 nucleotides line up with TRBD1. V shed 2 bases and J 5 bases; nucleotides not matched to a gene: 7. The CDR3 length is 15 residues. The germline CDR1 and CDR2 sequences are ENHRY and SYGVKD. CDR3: CAISEHQGAGETQYF. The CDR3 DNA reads TGTGCCATCAGTGAGCACCAGGGGGCCGGGGAGACCCAGTACTTC.

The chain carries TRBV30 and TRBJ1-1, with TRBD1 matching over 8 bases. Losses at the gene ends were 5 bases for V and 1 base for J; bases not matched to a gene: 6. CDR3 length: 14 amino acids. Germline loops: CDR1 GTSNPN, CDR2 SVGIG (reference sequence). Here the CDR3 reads CAWDPGTGNTEAFF. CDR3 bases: TGTGCCTGGGACCCCGGGACAGGGAACACTGAAGCTTTCTTT.

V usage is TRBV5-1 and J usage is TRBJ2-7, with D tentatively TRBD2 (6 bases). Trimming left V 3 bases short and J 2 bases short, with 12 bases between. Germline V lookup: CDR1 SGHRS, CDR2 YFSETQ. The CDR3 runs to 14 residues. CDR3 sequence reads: CASSSSGATYEQYF. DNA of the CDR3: TGCGCCAGCAGCTCGTCGGGAGCAACCTACGAGCAGTACTTC.

The CDR3 reads CASSPSDNEQYF. The CDR3 DNA follows: TGTGCCAGCAGCCCCTCGGACAACGAGCAGTACTTC. This sequence joins TRBV7-9 and TRBJ2-7; D might be TRBD1 (5 bases). This CDR3 region has 12 residues. Germline lookup yields CDR1 SEHNR and CDR2 FQNEAQ (reference sequence). V lost 5 bases, J lost 5 bases, and 10 bases lay in between.

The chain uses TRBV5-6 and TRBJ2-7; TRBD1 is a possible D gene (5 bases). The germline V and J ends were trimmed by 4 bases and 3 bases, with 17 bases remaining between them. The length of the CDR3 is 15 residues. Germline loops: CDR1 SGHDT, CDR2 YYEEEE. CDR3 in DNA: TGTGCCAGCAGCCAGGCCTGGCAGGGCCGCTACGAGCAGTACTTC. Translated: CASSQAWQGRYEQYF.

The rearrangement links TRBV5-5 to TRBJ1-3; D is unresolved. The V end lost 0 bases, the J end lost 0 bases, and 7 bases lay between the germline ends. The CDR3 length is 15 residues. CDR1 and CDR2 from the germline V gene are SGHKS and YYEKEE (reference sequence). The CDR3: CASSLAGLSGNTIYF. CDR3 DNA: TGTGCCAGCAGCTTGGCAGGCCTCTCTGGAAACACCATATATTTT.

CDR3 in amino acids: CASSLSPGNVLTF. CDR3 nucleotides: TGTGCCAGCAGCTTATCGCCGGGAAATGTCCTGACTTTC. This sequence joins TRBV13 and TRBJ2-6, with D possibly being TRBD2 (5 bases). The CDR3 length is 13 residues. Germline CDR1 is PRHDT and CDR2 is FYEKMQ (reference sequence). V was cut by 2 bases and J by 13 bases, with 12 bases left in between.

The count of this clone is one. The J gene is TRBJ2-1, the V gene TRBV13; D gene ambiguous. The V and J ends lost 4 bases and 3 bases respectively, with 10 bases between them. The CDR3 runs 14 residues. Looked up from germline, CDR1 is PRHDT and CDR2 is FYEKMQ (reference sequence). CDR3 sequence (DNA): TGTGCCAGCAGCTCCTCGACACTCTACAATGAGCAGTTCTTC. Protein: CASSSSTLYNEQFF. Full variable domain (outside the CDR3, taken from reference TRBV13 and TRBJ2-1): AAGVIQSPRHLIKEKRETATLKCYPIPRHDTVYWYQQGPGQDPQFLISFYEKMQSDKGSIPDRFSAQQFSDYHSELNMSSLELGDSALYFCASSSSTLYNEQFFGPGTRLTVL.

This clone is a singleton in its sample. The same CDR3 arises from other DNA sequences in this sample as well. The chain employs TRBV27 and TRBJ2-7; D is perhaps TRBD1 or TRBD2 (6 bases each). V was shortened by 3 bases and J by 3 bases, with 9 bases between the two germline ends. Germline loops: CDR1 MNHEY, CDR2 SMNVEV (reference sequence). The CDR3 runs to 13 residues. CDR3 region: CASSFGGLYEQYF. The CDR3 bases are TGTGCCAGCAGTTTTGGGGGGCTCTACGAGCAGTACTTC.

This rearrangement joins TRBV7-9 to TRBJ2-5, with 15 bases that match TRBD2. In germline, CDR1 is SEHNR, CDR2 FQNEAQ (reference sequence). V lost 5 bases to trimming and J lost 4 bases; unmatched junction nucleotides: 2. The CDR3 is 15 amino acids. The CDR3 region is CASSGTSGGIETQYF. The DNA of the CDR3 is TGTGCCAGCAGCGGGACTAGCGGGGGGATAGAGACCCAGTACTTC.

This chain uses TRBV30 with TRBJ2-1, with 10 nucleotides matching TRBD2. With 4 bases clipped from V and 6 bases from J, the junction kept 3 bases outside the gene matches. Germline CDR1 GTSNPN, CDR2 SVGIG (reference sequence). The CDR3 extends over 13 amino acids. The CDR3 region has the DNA TGTGCCTGGACTAGCGGGAGCGGCAATGAGCAGTTCTTC. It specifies CAWTSGSGNEQFF.

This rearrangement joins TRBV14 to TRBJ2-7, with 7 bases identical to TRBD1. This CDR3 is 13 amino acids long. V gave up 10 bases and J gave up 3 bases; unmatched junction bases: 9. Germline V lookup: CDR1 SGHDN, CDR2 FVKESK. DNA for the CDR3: TGTGCCACTTCCGGGACAGTCAACTACGAGCAGTACTTC. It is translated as CATSGTVNYEQYF.

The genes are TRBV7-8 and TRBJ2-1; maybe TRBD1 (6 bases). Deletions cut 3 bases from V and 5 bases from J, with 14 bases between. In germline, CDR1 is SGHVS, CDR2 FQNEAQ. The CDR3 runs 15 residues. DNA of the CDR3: TGTGCCAGCAGCTTGATGGGGGCCGAGAACAATGAGCAGTTCTTC. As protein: CASSLMGAENNEQFF. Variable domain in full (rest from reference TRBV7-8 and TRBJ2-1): GAGVSQSPRYKVAKRGQDVALRCDPISGHVSLFWYQQALGQGPEFLTYFQNEAQLDKSGLPSDRFFAERPEGSVSTLKIQRTQQEDSAVYLCASSLMGAENNEQFFGPGTRLTVL.

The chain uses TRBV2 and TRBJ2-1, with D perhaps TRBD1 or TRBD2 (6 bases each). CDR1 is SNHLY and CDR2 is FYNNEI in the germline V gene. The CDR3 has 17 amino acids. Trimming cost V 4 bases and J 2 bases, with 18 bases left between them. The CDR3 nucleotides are TGTGCCAGCAGTGCCTTGGGGGGCCAGTCTACCTACAATGAGCAGTTCTTC. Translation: CASSALGGQSTYNEQFF.

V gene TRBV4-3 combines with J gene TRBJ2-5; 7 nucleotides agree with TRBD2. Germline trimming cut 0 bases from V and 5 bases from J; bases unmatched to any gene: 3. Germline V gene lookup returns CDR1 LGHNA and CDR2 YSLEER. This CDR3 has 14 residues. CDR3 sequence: CASSQDGGWETQYF. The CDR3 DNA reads TGCGCCAGCAGCCAAGACGGGGGGTGGGAGACCCAGTACTTC.

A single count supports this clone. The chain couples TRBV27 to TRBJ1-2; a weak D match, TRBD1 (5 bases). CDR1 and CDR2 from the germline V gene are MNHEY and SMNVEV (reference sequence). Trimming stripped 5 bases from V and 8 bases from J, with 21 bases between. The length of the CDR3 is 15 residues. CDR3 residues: CASSATYGGREGYTF. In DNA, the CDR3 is TGTGCCAGCAGTGCAACATATGGGGGGAGAGAGGGCTACACCTTC.

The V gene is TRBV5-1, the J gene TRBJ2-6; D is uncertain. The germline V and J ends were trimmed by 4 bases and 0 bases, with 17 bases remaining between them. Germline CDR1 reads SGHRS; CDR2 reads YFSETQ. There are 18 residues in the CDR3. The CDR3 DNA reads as TGCGCCAGCAGCGGACCCGTAGACAAGAGCTCTGGGGCCAACGTCCTGACTTTC. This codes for CASSGPVDKSSGANVLTF.

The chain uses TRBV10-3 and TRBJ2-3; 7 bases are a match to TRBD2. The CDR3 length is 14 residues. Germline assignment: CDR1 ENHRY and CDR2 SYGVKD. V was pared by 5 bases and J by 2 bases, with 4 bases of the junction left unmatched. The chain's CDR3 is CAISRGGATDTQYF. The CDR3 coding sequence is TGTGCCATCAGTCGCGGGGGAGCCACAGATACGCAGTATTTT.

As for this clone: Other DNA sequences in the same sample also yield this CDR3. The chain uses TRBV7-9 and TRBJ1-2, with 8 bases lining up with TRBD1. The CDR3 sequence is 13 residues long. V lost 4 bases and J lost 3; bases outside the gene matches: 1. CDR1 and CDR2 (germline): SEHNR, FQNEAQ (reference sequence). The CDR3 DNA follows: TGTGCCAGCAGCTCGGACAGGGACTATGGCTACACCTTC. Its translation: CASSSDRDYGYTF.